This T cell receptor (beta chain) was recovered during a study of blood T cell repertoires in COVID-19. CDR1 is SEHNR and CDR2 is FQNEAQ in the germline V gene (reference sequence). V lost 7 bases to trimming and J lost 8 bases; unmatched junction nucleotides: 16. The CDR3 runs to 16 residues. This clone came up a few times. Sequencing used immunoSEQ multiplex PCR; TCRdb keeps in-frame clones, though not all of them. Of 120,000 to 150,000 clones listed, about 84% are singletons. This TCR was recovered from a man aged 55 to 70 with active or convalescent COVID-19. Sequencing was carried out using peripheral blood. The gene calls are TRBV7-9 and TRBJ2-1; 8 positions match TRBD2. Here the CDR3 reads CASTDLTGLVIHEQFF. CDR3 coding DNA: TGTGCCAGCACCGACCTTACGGGACTAGTAATCCATGAGCAGTTCTTC.